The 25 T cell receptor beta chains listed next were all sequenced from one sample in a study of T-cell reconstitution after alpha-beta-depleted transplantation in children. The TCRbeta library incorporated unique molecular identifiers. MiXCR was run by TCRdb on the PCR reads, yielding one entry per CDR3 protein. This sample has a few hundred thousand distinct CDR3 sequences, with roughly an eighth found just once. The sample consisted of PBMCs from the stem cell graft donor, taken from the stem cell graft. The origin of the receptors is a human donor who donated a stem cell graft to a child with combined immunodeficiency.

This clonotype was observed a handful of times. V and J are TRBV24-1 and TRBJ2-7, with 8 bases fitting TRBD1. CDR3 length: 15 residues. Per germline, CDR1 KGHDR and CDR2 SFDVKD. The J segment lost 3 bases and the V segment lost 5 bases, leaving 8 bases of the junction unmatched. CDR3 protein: CATSGDRNGIYEQYF. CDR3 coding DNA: TGTGCCACCAGTGGGGACAGGAATGGGATCTACGAGCAGTACTTC.

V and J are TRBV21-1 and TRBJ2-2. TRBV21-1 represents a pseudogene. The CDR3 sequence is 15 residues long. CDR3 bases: TGTGCCAGCAGCAAATGGAGTAGGCGGCCCGGGGAGCTGTTTTTT. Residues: CASSKWSRRPGELFF.

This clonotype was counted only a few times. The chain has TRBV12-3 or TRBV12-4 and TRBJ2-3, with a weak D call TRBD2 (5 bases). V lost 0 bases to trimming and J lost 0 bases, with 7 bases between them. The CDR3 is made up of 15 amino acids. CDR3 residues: CASSLAGVSTDTQYF. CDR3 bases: TGTGCCAGCAGTTTAGCGGGAGTCAGCACAGATACGCAGTATTTT.

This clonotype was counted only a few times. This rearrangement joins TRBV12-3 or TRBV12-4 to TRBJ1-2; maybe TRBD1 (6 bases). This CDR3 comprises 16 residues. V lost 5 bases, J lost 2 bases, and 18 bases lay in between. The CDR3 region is CASSTGGGRGNYGYTF. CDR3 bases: TGTGCCAGCAGTACTGGGGGGGGGCGCGGGAACTATGGCTACACCTTC.

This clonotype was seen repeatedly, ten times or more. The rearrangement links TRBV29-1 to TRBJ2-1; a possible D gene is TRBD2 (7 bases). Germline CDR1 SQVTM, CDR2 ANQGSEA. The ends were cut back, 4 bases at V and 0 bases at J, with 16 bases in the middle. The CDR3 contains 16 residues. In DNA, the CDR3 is TGCAGCGTTGTGGGGGGGGCCGGCAGCTCCTACAATGAGCAGTTCTTC. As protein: CSVVGGAGSSYNEQFF.

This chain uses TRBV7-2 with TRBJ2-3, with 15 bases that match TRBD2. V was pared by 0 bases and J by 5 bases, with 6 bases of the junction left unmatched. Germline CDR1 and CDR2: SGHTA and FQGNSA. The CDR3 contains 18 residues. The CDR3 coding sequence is TGTGCCAGCAGCTTAGCAATCGGACTAGCGGGAGGGCTAGATACGCAGTATTTT. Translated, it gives CASSLAIGLAGGLDTQYF.

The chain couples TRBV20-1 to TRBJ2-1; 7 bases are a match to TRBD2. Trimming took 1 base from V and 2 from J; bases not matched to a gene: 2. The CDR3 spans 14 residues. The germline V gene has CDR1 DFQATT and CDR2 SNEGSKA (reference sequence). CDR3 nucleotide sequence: TGCAGTGCTAGAGCCAGCGGGGCCTACAATGAGCAGTTCTTC. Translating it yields CSARASGAYNEQFF.

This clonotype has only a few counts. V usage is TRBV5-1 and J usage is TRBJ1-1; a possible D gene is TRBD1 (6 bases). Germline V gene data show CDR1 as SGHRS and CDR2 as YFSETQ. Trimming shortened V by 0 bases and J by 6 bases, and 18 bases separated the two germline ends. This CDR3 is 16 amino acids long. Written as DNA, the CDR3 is TGCGCCAGCAGCTTGGGATCGTTAAGGGGGGGTGCTGAAGCTTTCTTT. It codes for CASSLGSLRGGAEAFF.

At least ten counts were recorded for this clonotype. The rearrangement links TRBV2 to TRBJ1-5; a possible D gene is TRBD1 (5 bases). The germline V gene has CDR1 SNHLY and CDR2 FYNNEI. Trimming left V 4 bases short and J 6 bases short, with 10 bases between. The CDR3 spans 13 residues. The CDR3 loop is CASSAGAPQPQHF. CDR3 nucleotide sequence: TGTGCCAGCAGTGCCGGGGCACCTCAGCCCCAGCATTTT.

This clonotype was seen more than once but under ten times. CDR3 coding DNA: TGTGCCAGCAGTTCAGTAGCGGGGGCCCCCTACACCGGGGAGCTGTTTTTT. This gives the protein CASSSVAGAPYTGELFF. The rearrangement links TRBV7-3 to TRBJ2-2; 9 bases align to TRBD2. The length of the CDR3 is 17 residues. CDR1 SGHTA and CDR2 FQGTGA come from the germline V gene. J gave up 3 bases and V 6 bases, and 11 bases lay outside the gene matches.

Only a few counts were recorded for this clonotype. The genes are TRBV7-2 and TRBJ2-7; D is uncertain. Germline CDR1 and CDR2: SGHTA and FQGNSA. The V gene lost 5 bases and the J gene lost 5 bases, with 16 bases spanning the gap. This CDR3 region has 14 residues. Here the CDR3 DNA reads TGTGCCAGCAGCCCCACGGCTTGGGTCAACGAGCAGTACTTC. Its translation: CASSPTAWVNEQYF.

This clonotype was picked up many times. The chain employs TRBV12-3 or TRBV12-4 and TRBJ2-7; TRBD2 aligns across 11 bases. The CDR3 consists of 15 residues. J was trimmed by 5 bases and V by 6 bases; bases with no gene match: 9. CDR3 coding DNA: TGTGCCAGCAGCCCCTTACTAGCGGGAGCTCACGAGCAGTACTTC. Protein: CASSPLLAGAHEQYF.

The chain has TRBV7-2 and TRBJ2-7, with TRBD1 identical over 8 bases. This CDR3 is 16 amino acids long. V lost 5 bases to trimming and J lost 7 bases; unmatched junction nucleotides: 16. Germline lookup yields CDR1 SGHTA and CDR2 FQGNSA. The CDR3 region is CASSNRQGMNNGEQYF. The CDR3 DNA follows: TGTGCCAGCAGCAACCGACAGGGGATGAACAACGGGGAGCAGTACTTC.

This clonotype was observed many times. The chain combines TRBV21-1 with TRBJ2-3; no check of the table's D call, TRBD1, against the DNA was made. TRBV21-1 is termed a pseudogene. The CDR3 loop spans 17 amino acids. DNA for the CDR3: TGTGCCAGCAGCAAAGTACCCCCCGACGGAGGCGCAGATACGCAGTATTTT. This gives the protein CASSKVPPDGGADTQYF.

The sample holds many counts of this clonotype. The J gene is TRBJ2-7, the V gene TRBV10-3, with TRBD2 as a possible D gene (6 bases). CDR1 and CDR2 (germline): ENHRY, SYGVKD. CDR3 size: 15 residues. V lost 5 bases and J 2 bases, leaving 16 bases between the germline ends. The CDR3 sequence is CAISPNGGCPYEQYF. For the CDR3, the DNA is TGTGCCATCAGTCCCAATGGGGGGTGCCCCTACGAGCAGTACTTC.

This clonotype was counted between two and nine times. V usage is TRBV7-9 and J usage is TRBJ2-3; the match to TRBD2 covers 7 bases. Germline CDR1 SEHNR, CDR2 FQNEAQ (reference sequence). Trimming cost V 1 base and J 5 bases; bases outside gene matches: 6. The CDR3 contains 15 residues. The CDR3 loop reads CASSLGAGEEDTQYF. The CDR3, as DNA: TGTGCCAGCAGCTTAGGTGCGGGGGAGGAAGATACGCAGTATTTT.

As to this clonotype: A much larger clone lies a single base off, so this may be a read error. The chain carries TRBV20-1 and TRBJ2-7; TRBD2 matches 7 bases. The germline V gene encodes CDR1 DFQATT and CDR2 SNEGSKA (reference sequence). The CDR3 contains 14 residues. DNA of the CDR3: TGCACCGACCTTCAGCGGGATCGTGTCGACGAGCAGTACTTC. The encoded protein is CTDLQRDRVDEQYF.

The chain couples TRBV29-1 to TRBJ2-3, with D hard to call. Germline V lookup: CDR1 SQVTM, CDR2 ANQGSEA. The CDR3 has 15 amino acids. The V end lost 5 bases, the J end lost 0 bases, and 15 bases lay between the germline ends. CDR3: CSVHSGTPSTDTQYF. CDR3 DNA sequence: TGCAGCGTTCATTCAGGCACACCTAGCACAGATACGCAGTATTTT.

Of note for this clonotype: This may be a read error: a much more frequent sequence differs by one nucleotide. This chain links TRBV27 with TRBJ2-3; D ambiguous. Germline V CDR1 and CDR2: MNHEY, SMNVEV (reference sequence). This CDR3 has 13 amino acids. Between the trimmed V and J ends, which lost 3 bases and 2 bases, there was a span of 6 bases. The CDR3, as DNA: TGTGCCAGCAGTTTTTCGGCCACAGATACGCAGTATTTT. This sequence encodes CASSFSATDTQYF.

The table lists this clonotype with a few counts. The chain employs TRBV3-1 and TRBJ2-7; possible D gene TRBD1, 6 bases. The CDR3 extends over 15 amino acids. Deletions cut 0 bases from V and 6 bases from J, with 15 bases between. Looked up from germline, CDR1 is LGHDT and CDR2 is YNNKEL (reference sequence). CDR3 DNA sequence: TGTGCCAGCAGCCAAGATCGGGACACCGCAGGCGAGCAGTACTTC. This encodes CASSQDRDTAGEQYF.

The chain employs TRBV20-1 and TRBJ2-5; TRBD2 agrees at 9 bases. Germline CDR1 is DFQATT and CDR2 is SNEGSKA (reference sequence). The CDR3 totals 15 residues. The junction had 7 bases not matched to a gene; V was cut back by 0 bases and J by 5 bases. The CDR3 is CSARDLAGGQETQYF. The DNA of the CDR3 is TGCAGTGCTAGAGATTTGGCGGGGGGGCAGGAGACCCAGTACTTC.

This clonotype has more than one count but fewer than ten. The CDR3 sequence: CASKFSGGPYEQYF. CDR3 coding DNA: TGTGCCAGCAAATTTAGCGGGGGCCCCTACGAGCAGTACTTC. The chain has TRBV28 and TRBJ2-7, with 9 bases aligning to TRBD2. This CDR3 region has 14 residues. Germline V gene lookup returns CDR1 MDHEN and CDR2 SYDVKM. J lost 2 bases, V lost 7 bases, and 6 bases had no gene match.

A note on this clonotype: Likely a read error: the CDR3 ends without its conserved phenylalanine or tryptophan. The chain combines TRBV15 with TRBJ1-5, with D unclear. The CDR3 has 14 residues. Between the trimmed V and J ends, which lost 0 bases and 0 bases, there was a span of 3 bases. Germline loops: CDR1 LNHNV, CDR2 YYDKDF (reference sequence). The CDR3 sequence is CATSRETSNQPQHY. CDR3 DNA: TGTGCCACCAGCAGAGAAACTAGCAATCAGCCCCAGCATTAT.

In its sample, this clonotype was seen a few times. CDR3: CATSRGPSTSTGELFF. The CDR3 coding sequence is TGTGCCACCAGCAGAGGGCCTAGCACGAGCACCGGGGAGCTGTTTTTT. This chain connects TRBV15 to TRBJ2-2, with a possible D match to TRBD2 (5 bases). Per the germline V gene, CDR1 is LNHNV and CDR2 is YYDKDF (reference sequence). V lost 1 base and J lost 4, with 13 bases in between. The CDR3 sequence is 16 residues long.

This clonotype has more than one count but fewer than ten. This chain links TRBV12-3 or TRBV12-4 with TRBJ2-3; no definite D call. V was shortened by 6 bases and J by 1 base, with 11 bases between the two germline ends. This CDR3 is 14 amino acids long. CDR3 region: CASSRPRGTDTQYF. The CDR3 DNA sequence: TGTGCCAGCAGCCGGCCTAGGGGCACAGATACGCAGTATTTT.